This T cell receptor (beta chain) was captured in a study of T cells after yellow fever vaccination. Whole-study findings and limits: The study noted that FACS-sorted repertoires could contain abundant clonotypes contaminating from the bulk population.

MiXCR, run by TCRdb on the 5' RACE reads, gives a single entry per CDR3 protein. The sample includes hundreds of thousands of distinct CDR3 sequences, around 3.9% of them seen just once. CDR1 and CDR2 from the germline V gene are SGHDN and FVKESK. V was clipped by 4 bases and J by 0 bases; unmatched bases: 7. The CDR3 loop spans 18 amino acids. With respect to this clonotype: Its specificity is unknown.

The chain employs TRBV14 and TRBJ2-6; 9 bases map to TRBD1. This receptor was obtained from a young man who received the YFV17D yellow fever vaccine. The sample was PBMCs, taken on the day of the yellow fever booster vaccination. CDR3 coding DNA: TGTGCCAGCAGCCCACGGACAGGGGACGACTCTGGGGCCAACGTCCTGACTTTC. Encoded protein: CASSPRTGDDSGANVLTF.